This T cell receptor beta chain was captured in a study of Graves' ophthalmopathy and Graves' hyperthyroidism. Study observations and caveats: Using 13 signatures, a model distinguished ophthalmopathy from stable hyperthyroidism, reaching around 90% sensitivity and 81.08% specificity.

As the starting material, roughly 9.7 ml of fresh peripheral blood yielded the PBMCs. RNA transcripts were the template, and TCR beta CDR3 regions were amplified from them. First-round RT-PCR with HTBI primers preceded a second-round multiplex PCR. MiXCR, applied by TCRdb to the multiplex PCR reads, yields one record per CDR3 protein. The sample includes 230,000 or so distinct CDR3 sequences, 40% to 50% of them seen just once. Details on this clonotype: The antigen remains undetermined.

The CDR3 extends over 15 amino acids. V gave up 6 bases and J gave up 7 bases, with 19 bases separating them. Germline assignment: CDR1 DFQATT and CDR2 SNEGSKA (reference sequence). The chain joins TRBV20-1 to TRBJ1-6; D remains ambiguous. This TCR was recovered from an adult man with Graves' ophthalmopathy. Source material: peripheral blood. In DNA, the CDR3 is TGCAGTGCCCTGGGATATATAGGTGGCAATTCACCCCTCCACTTT. Residues: CSALGYIGGNSPLHF.